This TCR beta chain was found in a study of blood T cell repertoires in COVID-19. The CDR3 is 14 residues long. CDR1 is SGHRS, CDR2 YFSETQ, per germline. Trimming left V 7 bases short and J 6 bases short, with 14 bases between. In the original analysis: Amplification from reference gene primers served as the basis for estimated nucleated cell counts. Sequencing used immunoSEQ multiplex PCR; TCRdb keeps in-frame clones, though not all of them. V and J calls and clone size follow that table, whereas D and trimming were derived from the DNA. The data show 85,000 to 100,000 clones, 80% seen once. This receptor was taken from a man between 45 and 60 years old who had recovered from COVID-19. The sample was peripheral blood. This chain uses TRBV5-1 with TRBJ1-6; D remains ambiguous. The DNA of the CDR3 is TGCGCCAGCGGGTGGAGTGGGTCTAATTCACCCCTCCACTTT. As protein: CASGWSGSNSPLHF.